This TCR beta chain was recovered during a study of blood T cells in healthy people across ages (dated by TCRdb to 2014 to 2015). Background on the whole study: Template switching captured roughly one uniquely barcoded TCR beta cDNA molecule per two T cells in model experiments. Age-related changes in TCR beta repertoire diversity were measured in the study by deep sequencing normalized with unique cDNA molecular identifiers. Four age groups were formed from the donors: young (average approximately 15 years), middle-aged (approximately 40), aged (62) and long-lived (approximately 80). To avoid experimental bias, donors of different ages were randomly spread across the sequencing lanes. For two donors (one aged 18 to 30 and one aged 80 or older), the study analyzed two additional independent replicas of 1 million unique cDNA reads from the same blood draw.

Findings and caveats that apply to the study as a whole: There was a strong correlation between observed TCR beta diversity and the percentage of naive T cells measured by flow cytometry. Because profiling used bulk unsorted PBMCs, naive and antigen-experienced compartments could not be compared conclusively. As age increased, observed TCR beta diversity per million T cells dropped in a roughly linear way, and a significant reduction was already evident by age roughly 36. Because donor CMV infection status was unknown, age-related changes in expanded clonotypes were potentially confounded. Estimates of total diversity from one million sequenced T cells were regarded as lower bounds and underestimates. Compared with the aged group, the long-lived group had more naive CD4+ T cells, fewer expanded clones and increased TCR diversity, suggesting age selection.

The approximately 41 donors, aged roughly 6 to 100 years, were systemically healthy Caucasian individuals from Russia. Approximately 9.7 milliliters of peripheral blood were drawn from each donor into EDTA-treated Vacutainer tubes. PBMCs were isolated by Ficoll-Paque density-gradient centrifugation, with at least 7 million obtained per sample. Total RNA was extracted from PBMCs with Trizol reagent, with at least 5 micrograms obtained per sample. For every donor, flow cytometry on a PBMC aliquot measured the percentage of naive CD45RAhigh/CD27high T cells. This clonotype was seen only a few times. Its antigen specificity is not known. Base-call qualities are not available, and no considerably larger clone is one nucleotide away. Libraries came from 5' RACE. The data were produced on an Illumina HiSeq 2500. A second PCR of roughly 6 to 11 cycles was run with a J-beta primer mix and a sample-barcoded 5' primer. A template-switch 5' adaptor carrying 12 random nucleotides introduced a unique molecular identifier onto each TCR beta cDNA molecule. Each sample yielded at least 2.5 million CDR3-containing paired-end reads. The Mint cDNA synthesis kit, primed by a TRBC-specific oligonucleotide, was used to synthesize first-strand cDNA from all RNA. Following uracil-DNA glycosylase treatment, a first 18-cycle PCR with universal primers M1SS and BC2_uni_R was performed on all cDNA. The original methods were these. Each sample was normalized by randomly selecting 1 million high-quality reads, each carrying a distinct molecular identifier. Reads with shared molecular identifiers were discarded instead of being binned into consensus sequences. MiTCR, run with a Q25 quality threshold and the strictest error-elimination algorithm, handled CDR3 identification, clonotype clustering and error correction. A nonparametric unseen species model with Euler transformation was used to estimate lower-bound total TCR beta diversity. TCRdb redid the processing of the public reads, applying fastp at Q25 and MiXCR, and retained in-frame beta chains. Each CDR3 protein appears once, grouped with its most common genes and DNA. These V and J calls are TCRdb output, not the study's own analysis. Present in this sample are around 780,000 distinct CDR3 sequences, more than 55% of which were seen just once. The ten most abundant clones make up about a quarter of the sample.

The specimen sequenced was blood. The source of this sequence is a middle-aged man in good health.

The sequenced DNA is TGCAGCGGGGGGACTAGCGGGAGAGGTGAGCAGTTCTTC. Its protein is CSGGTSGRGEQFF. The chain is assembled from TRBV29-1 and TRBJ2-1, with TRBD2 identical over 14 junction bases. Trimming accounts for 7 bases at V and 9 bases at J, while the number of junction bases matched to no gene is 5. The CDR3 spans 13 residues, from the cysteine through the phenylalanine. The read is trimmed to its CDR3 DNA, 39 bases read in frame from base 1. According to the germline V gene, CDR1 reads SQVTM and CDR2 reads ANQGSEA.